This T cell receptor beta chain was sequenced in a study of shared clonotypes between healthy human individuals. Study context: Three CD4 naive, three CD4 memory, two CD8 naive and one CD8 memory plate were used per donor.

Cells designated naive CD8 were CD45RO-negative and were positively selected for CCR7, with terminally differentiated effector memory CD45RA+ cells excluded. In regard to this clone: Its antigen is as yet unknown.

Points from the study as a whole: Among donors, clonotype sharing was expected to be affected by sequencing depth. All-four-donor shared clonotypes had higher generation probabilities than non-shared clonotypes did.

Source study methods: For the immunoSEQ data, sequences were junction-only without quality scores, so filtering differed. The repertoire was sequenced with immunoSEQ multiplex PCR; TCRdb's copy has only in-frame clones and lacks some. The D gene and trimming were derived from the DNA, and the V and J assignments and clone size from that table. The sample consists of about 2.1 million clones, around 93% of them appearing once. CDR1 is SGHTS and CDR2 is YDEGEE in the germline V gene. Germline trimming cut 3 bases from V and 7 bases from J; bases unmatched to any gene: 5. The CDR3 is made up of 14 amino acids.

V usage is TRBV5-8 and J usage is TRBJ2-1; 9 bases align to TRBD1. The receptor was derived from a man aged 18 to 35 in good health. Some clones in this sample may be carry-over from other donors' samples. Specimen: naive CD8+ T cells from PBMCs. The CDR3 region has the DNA TGTGCCAGCAGCTGGGACAGGGTAGCGAATGAGCAGTTCTTC. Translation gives CASSWDRVANEQFF.